Detailed here is one T cell receptor beta chain. The antigen remains unidentified. This CDR3 is 16 amino acids long. Trimming at V came to 5 bases and at J to 2 bases, leaving 6 bases not matched to a gene. The V gene's germline CDR1 is SEHNR and CDR2 FQNEAQ (reference sequence). The sample is drawn from a study of T cell repertoires in cytomegalovirus infection. Across the study: Used in the study were CMV epitopes, some recently identified and HLA-C-restricted, others well-studied and HLA-B-restricted. Indications came from public TCR beta signatures; they pointed to CMV infection and to a matching HLA type.

The study, taken as a whole, reports: Clonotype analysis showed dominance of the ex vivo response by HLA-C-restricted CMV-specific TCR beta clonotypes. Public TCR beta family frequency separated CMV-and-HLA carriers, including in an independent cohort.

TCRdb redid the calling of the reads with MiXCR, one entry per CDR3 protein. Found here are a few hundred thousand distinct CDR3 sequences, around 40% of them singletons; the top ten hold around 48%. The chain recombines TRBV7-9 with TRBJ2-1; TRBD2 aligns across 10 bases. The sequence was collected from a human donor in good health (CMV status not recorded). Some clones in this sample may be carry-over from other donors' samples. Sequenced here: cultured PBMCs, sampled from culture after CMV antigen stimulation. The CDR3 DNA reads as TGTGCCAGCAGCGCCGCTAGCGGGAGACCCTACAATGAGCAGTTCTTC. It yields the protein CASSAASGRPYNEQFF.